The following is a TCR beta chain sequence with its context. Many counts were recorded for this clonotype. The antigen this receptor binds is unknown. One base away there is no much larger clone; base qualities are not given. cDNA was synthesized by template-switch 5'RACE using a primer with a 10-nucleotide random unique molecular identifier that tagged each TCR transcript. Each sequencing run produced over 160 million TCR-beta sequences covering 15-18 subjects. The RNeasy kit was used to extract total RNA. The KAPA Real-time Library Amplification kit was used to amplify TCR-beta VDJ regions with primers targeting the TCR constant region and the 5'RACE anchor. A first PCR added sample indexes and Illumina adaptors, and a second PCR then raised library yield. The roughly 650 bp TCR product was size-selected on a 2% E-gel SizeSelection system after Ampure bead purification. Before pooling, library quality was checked on a Bioanalyzer, concentration was measured with Qubit, and libraries were quantified with the Kapa Library Quantification kit. Paired-end 2 x 150 bp sequencing of the libraries was performed on an Illumina HiSeq 2500. To increase sequence diversity, about 25-31% phiX was spiked into each library pool. As for the authors' bioinformatics: Quality-filtered reads were processed with the UMI-based MiGEC pipeline, which removed over 75% of raw TCR sequences during error correction. IMGT germline references were used for alignment of VDJ genes, and clonotypes were defined by a unique CDR3 amino acid sequence together with V-J genes. Clonal expansion, Shannon diversity, and CDR3 relatedness (CalcPairwiseDistances, ClusterSamples) were evaluated with VDJtools, and phylogenetic trees were built with CLCbio workbench. A clone was classed as expanded if it had 8 or more unique UMIs, a cutoff based on coefficient-of-variation modelling across technical triplicates. TCRdb took the public reads, trimmed them with fastp at Q25, ran MiXCR for clone calling and kept in-frame beta chains. Entries that share a CDR3 protein sequence are merged under the most common genes and DNA. The V and J calls come from TCRdb's annotation, not from the publication. The sample table holds approximately 90,000 distinct CDR3 sequences, of which approximately 3.3% were seen once. The ten biggest clones cover around 6% of the sample.

These data are taken from a study of neurological immune-mediated disorders (dated by TCRdb to the late 2010s). At the level of the whole study: Among the roughly 34 multiple sclerosis patients, relapsing-remitting MS accounted for around 30 and secondary progressive MS accounted for 3. Peripheral blood TCR-beta repertoires from patients with HTLV-I-associated myelopathy (HAM/TSP), patients with multiple sclerosis, and healthy controls were compared in the study using UMI-based sequencing. The approximately 110 TCR-beta libraries included longitudinal samples, technical triplicates and paired sorted CD4+ and CD8+ T-cell subsets alongside PBMC samples. The cohort was made up of 68 subjects, consisting of roughly 15 HAM/TSP patients, 34 multiple sclerosis patients and 20 healthy controls. On the study overall, not on this receptor specifically: Phylogenetic analysis grouped repertoires from 18 of 34 MS patients into a cluster of related CDR3 sequences, suggesting a possible repertoire-level signature. The MS cluster showed no association with clinical or MRI features, and the authors stated that larger cohorts are needed. Expanded clones from different subjects shared no identical CDR3 amino acid sequences, which suggests that TCR-beta repertoires were private in all groups. The highest TCR clonal expansion was observed in HAM/TSP patients, whereas the lowest was observed in MS patients, even when compared with healthy controls.

Unsorted PBMC libraries were generated from 2 million PBMCs stored in RNAlater at -80 °C until RNA extraction. Multiple sclerosis patients were enrolled in a US clinical protocol evaluating disease progression by magnetic resonance imaging. PBMCs were separated from peripheral blood using Ficoll-Hypaque density gradient centrifugation and then cryopreserved in liquid nitrogen. The trim is 0 bases for V and 2 bases for J, with a gap of 8 bases between the germline ends. The CDR3 contains 14 residues, cysteine and phenylalanine counted. Of the read, only the CDR3 DNA is kept; its 42 bases are in frame from base 1. Via the germline V gene (reference sequence), CDR1 is SGHKS and CDR2 YYEKEE.

Source material: PBMCs. The V and J genes are TRBV5-5 and TRBJ1-2; no D gene call is confident. The clonotype was recovered from a woman under 30 with multiple sclerosis. The DNA is TGTGCCAGCAGCTTGGACGGCGGGAACTATGGCTACACCTTC. This is translated as CASSLDGGNYGYTF. Supplemented by the reference TRBV5-5 and TRBJ1-2 proteins around the CDR3, the complete variable domain is DAGVTQSPTHLIKTRGQQVTLRCSPISGHKSVSWYQQVLGQGPQFIFQYYEKEERGRGNFPDRFSARQFPNYSSELNVNALLLGDSALYLCASSLDGGNYGYTFGSGTRLTVV.